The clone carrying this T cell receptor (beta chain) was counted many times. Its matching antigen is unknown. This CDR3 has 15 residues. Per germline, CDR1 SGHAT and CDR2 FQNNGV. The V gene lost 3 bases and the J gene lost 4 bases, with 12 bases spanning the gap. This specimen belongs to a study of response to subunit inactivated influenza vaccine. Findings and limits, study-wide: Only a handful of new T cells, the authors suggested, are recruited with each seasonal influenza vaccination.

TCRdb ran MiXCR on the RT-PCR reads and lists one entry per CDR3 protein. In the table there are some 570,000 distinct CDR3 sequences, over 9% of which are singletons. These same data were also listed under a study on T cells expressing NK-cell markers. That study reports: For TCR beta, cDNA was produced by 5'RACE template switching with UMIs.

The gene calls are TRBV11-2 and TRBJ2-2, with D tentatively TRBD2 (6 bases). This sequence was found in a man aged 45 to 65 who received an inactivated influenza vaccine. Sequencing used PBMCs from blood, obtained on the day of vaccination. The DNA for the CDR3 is TGTGCCAGCAGCTTTGGGGGGTTGGGCACCGGGGAGCTGTTTTTT. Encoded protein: CASSFGGLGTGELFF.